These 7 T cell receptor beta chains came from one sample sequenced in a study of T-cell reconstitution after alpha-beta-depleted transplantation in children (TCRdb year 2016). Receptors were amplified or captured by PCR. Sequencing took place on an Illumina HiSeq 2500. TCR libraries were prepared with molecular barcoding, using unique molecular identifiers to normalize TCRbeta repertoire quantification. Using fastp at Q25 and MiXCR, TCRdb reprocessed the public reads and kept productive beta chains. For every CDR3 protein sequence, its rows merge into one entry that carries the most common genes and DNA. This sample holds approximately 82,000 distinct CDR3 sequences; around 16% were observed only once. The ten largest clones capture around a fifth of the sample. In light of the paper, this sample's treatment or condition label describes: allogeneic hematopoietic cell transplantation with graft depleted of TCRalphabeta T cells and CD19 B cells.

The sequencing here drew on PBMCs, mostly from graft donor cells, taken 180 days after TCRalphabeta/CD19-depleted stem cell transplant. Receptors were obtained from a male patient aged 2-15 years who had a stem cell transplant for acute lymphoblastic leukemia, so the T cells may come from the graft donor.

V is TRBV20-1 and J is TRBJ1-5; D is unresolved. V dropped 3 bases and J dropped 1 base, with 13 bases sitting between them. The germline gives CDR1 DFQATT, CDR2 SNEGSKA (reference sequence). The CDR3 is made up of 15 amino acids. CDR3 in amino acids: CSASGEGESNQPQHF. DNA for the CDR3: TGCAGTGCTAGCGGAGAGGGTGAAAGCAATCAGCCCCAGCATTTT.

The V gene is TRBV7-2, the J gene TRBJ2-7; 7 bases fit TRBD2. Trimming took 2 bases from V and 6 from J; bases not matched to a gene: 7. The CDR3 loop spans 14 amino acids. Germline lookup yields CDR1 SGHTA and CDR2 FQGNSA. CDR3 sequence (DNA): TGTGCCAGCAGCTTATCCAGCGGGGAGGTCGAGCAGTACTTC. As protein: CASSLSSGEVEQYF.

On this clonotype itself: This may be a read error, as it is one base from a much larger clone. CDR3 in amino acids: CSARTPGSHTDTQYF. The CDR3 DNA reads as TGCAGTGCTAGAACTCCGGGATCCCACACAGATACGCAGTATTTT. The chain joins TRBV20-1 to TRBJ2-3; TRBD2 might be the D (5 bases). This CDR3 has 15 residues. Germline V gene lookup returns CDR1 DFQATT and CDR2 SNEGSKA (reference sequence). Trimming took 2 bases from V and 2 from J, leaving 14 bases between them.

There are a few counts of this clonotype. V usage is TRBV25-1 and J usage is TRBJ2-1; no clear D gene. Looked up from germline, CDR1 is MGHDK and CDR2 is SYGVNS. The CDR3 loop spans 11 amino acids. V lost 4 bases, J lost 6 bases, and 4 bases lay in between. The CDR3 spells CASSVINEQFF. CDR3 bases: TGTGCCAGCAGTGTGATCAATGAGCAGTTCTTC.

This clonotype was counted only a few times. The chain combines TRBV6-6 with TRBJ2-3; maybe TRBD2 (5 bases). V lost 2 bases to trimming and J lost 8 bases, with 11 bases between them. CDR3 length: 13 amino acids. The germline V gene encodes CDR1 MNHNY and CDR2 SVGAGI (reference sequence). Here the CDR3 DNA reads TGTGCCAGCAGTTACCCCGGGGAAAGTACGCAGTATTTT. It is translated as CASSYPGESTQYF.

This clonotype was seen repeatedly, ten times or more. The rearrangement joins TRBV4-3 to TRBJ2-2; no clear D gene. The germline gives CDR1 LGHNA, CDR2 YSLEER. The V end was cut by 0 bases, the J end by 5 bases, with 10 bases between. This CDR3 has 15 amino acids. CDR3 DNA: TGCGCCAGCAGCCAAGATCTGAGCCAGACCGGGGAGCTGTTTTTT. This gives the protein CASSQDLSQTGELFF.

DNA of the CDR3: TGTGCCAGCAGCTCTAGCGGGGGGCCGTACACCGGGGAGCTGTTTTTT. Translated, it gives CASSSSGGPYTGELFF. The chain uses TRBV7-9 and TRBJ2-2; 11 positions match TRBD2. The V gene's germline CDR1 is SEHNR and CDR2 FQNEAQ (reference sequence). The CDR3 runs 16 residues. V gave up 4 bases and J gave up 3 bases; unmatched junction bases: 4. Drawing the rest from reference TRBV7-9 and TRBJ2-2, the complete variable domain is DTGVSQNPRHKITKRGQNVTFRCDPISEHNRLYWYRQTLGQGPEFLTYFQNEAQLEKSRLLSDRFSAERPKGSFSTLEIQRTEQGDSAMYLCASSSSGGPYTGELFFGEGSRLTVL.